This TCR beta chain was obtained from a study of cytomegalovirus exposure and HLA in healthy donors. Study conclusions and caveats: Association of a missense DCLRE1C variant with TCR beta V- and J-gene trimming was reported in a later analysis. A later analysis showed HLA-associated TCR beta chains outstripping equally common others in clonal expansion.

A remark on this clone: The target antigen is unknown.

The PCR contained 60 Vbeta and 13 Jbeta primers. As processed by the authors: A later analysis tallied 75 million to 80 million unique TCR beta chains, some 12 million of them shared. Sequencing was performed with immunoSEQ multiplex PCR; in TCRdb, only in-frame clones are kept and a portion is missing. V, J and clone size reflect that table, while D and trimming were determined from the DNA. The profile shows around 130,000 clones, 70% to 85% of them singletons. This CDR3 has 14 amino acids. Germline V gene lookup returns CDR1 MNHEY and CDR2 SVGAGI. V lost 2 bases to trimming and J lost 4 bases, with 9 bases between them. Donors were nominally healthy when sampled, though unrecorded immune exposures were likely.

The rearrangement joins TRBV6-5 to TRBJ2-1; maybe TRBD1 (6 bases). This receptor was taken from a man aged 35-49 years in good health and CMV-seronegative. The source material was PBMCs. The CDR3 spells CASSYLTGYNEQFF. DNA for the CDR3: TGTGCCAGCAGTTACCTGACAGGTTACAATGAGCAGTTCTTC.